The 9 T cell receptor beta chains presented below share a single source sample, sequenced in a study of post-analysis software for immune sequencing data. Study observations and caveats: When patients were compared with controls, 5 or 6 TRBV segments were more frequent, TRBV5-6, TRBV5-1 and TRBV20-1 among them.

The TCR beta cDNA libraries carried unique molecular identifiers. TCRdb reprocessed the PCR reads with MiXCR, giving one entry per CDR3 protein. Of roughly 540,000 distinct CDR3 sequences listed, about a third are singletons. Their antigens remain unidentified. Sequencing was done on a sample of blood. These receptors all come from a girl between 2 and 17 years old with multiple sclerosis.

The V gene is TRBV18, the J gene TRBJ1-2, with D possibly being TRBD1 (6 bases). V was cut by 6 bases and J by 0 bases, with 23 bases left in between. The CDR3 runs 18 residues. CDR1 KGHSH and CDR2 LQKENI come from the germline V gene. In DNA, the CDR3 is TGTGCCAGCTCTCCTCAGGGGCCGCAGATAACGACTAACTATGGCTACACCTTC. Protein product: CASSPQGPQITTNYGYTF.

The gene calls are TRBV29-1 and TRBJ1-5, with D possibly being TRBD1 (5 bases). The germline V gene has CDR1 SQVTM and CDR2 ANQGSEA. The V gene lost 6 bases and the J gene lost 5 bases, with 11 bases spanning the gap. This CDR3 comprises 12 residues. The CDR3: CSVKGFDQPQHF. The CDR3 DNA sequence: TGCAGCGTGAAGGGGTTTGATCAGCCCCAGCATTTT.

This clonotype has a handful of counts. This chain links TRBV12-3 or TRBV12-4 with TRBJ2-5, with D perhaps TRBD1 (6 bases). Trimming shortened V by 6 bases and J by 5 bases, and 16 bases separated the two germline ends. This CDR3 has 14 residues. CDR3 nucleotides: TGTGCCAGCAGCCTTGGACAGACCTTTGAGACCCAGTACTTC. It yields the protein CASSLGQTFETQYF.

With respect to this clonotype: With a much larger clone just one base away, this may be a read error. The CDR3 DNA sequence: TGTGCCGGCAGCTTAGCGGGACAGGGGGGGGAGACCCAGTACTTC. It yields the protein CAGSLAGQGGETQYF. The V gene is TRBV7-2, the J gene TRBJ2-7, with 11 bases that match TRBD1. The J call could be wrong; TRBJ2-5 is a better fit for the DNA end. CDR3 length: 15 residues. Looked up from germline, CDR1 is SGHTA and CDR2 is FQGNSA.

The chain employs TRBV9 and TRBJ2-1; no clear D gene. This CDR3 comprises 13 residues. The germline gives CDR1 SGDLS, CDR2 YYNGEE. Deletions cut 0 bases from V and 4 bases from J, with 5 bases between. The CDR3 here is CASSVVLYNEQFF. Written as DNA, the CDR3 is TGTGCCAGCAGCGTAGTACTGTACAATGAGCAGTTCTTC.

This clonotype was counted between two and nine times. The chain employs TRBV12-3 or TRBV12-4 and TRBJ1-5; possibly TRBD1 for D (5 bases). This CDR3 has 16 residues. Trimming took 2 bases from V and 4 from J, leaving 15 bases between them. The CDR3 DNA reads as TGTGCCAGCAGTTTAAGTGGGGGACGCCGAAATCAGCCCCAGCATTTT. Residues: CASSLSGGRRNQPQHF.

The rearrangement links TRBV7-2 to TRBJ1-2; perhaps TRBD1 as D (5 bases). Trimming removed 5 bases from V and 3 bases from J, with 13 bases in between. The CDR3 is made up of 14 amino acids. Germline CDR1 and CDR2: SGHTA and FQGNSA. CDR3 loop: CASSPVAQDYGYTF. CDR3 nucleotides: TGTGCCAGCAGCCCAGTGGCACAGGACTATGGCTACACCTTC.

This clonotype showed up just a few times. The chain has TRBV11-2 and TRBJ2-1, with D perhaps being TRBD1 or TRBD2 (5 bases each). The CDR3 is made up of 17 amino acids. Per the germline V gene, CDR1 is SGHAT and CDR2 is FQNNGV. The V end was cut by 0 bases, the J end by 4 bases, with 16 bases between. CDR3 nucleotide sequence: TGTGCCAGCAGCTTAGACTCCATCCGGGACCAATACAATGAGCAGTTCTTC. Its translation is CASSLDSIRDQYNEQFF.

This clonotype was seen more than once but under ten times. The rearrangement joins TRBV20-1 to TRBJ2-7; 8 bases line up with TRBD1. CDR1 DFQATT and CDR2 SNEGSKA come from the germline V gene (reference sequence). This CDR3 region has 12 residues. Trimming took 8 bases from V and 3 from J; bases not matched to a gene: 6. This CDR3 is CSSGQGGYEQYF. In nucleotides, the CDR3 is TGCAGTTCCGGACAGGGAGGCTACGAGCAGTACTTC.